This TCR beta chain was recorded in a study of graft-versus-host responses after intestinal transplantation. General observations from the study: Early post-transplant declines in HvG were associated with peak levels of circulating GvH clones. Recipient bone marrow held GvH clones, some seen earlier in ileum or blood.

J gave up 2 bases and V 6 bases, and 5 bases lay outside the gene matches. The germline V gene has CDR1 SGHRS and CDR2 YFSETQ. The CDR3 loop spans 14 amino acids. With regard to this clone: As yet, its antigen is unknown.

Measured with immunoSEQ multiplex PCR; TCRdb has only the in-frame clones, and not every one. In the table there are fewer than 150,000 clones, around 94% of which are singletons. This chain connects TRBV5-1 to TRBJ2-3; TRBD2 matches at 8 bases. The sequencing here drew on unstimulated CD4+ T cells sorted from spleen or lymph node cells, taken before intestinal transplant. The source of this sequence is a human donor who received an intestinal transplant. This CDR3 reads CASTLAGPTDTQYF. The CDR3 DNA is TGCGCCAGCACCCTAGCGGGCCCCACAGATACGCAGTATTTT.